This T cell receptor (beta chain) comes out of a study of T-cell memory formation after mild COVID-19. For the study at large: Most TCR clusters belonged to a single donor.

Germline CDR1 is ENHRY and CDR2 is SYGVKD. This CDR3 comprises 13 residues. Unmatched junction bases numbered 9, after V lost 6 bases and J lost 8 bases. One entry per CDR3 protein results from TCRdb running MiXCR on the 5' RACE reads. This table has about 600,000 distinct CDR3 sequences, about 20% appearing once. Sequenced: PBMCs or a T cell subset sorted from them (not recorded which). The TCR originated in an adult woman who had mild COVID-19 (a few samples of this study predate the infection). Cell type and time point are not known. V and J are TRBV10-3 and TRBJ1-1; 7 bases line up with TRBD1. CDR3 nucleotide sequence: TGTGCCATCAGGGACCAGACAGGGCTGGAAGCTTTCTTT. This codes for CAIRDQTGLEAFF.